The 26 T cell receptor beta chains in this list originate from one sample, sequenced in a study of blood T cell repertoires in COVID-19. Sequenced by immunoSEQ multiplex PCR; TCRdb stores in-frame clones only, minus some. The top ten hold over 1.3% of the sample, which has hundreds of thousands of clones, just over 85% seen once. Material: peripheral blood. These receptors all stem from a woman in her twenties or thirties with active or convalescent COVID-19.

This chain links TRBV18 with TRBJ2-3; 9 bases map to TRBD1. Germline V CDR1 and CDR2: KGHSH, LQKENI. The CDR3 is made up of 14 amino acids. V gave up 2 bases and J gave up 3 bases; unmatched junction bases: 0. The chain's CDR3 is CASSPGTGTDTQYF. As DNA, the CDR3 is TGTGCCAGCTCACCAGGGACAGGGACAGATACGCAGTATTTT.

J is TRBJ2-1 and V is TRBV11-2; tentative D call: TRBD2 (6 bases). V lost 7 bases to trimming and J lost 2 bases, with 9 bases between them. The CDR3 runs to 13 residues. The germline gives CDR1 SGHAT, CDR2 FQNNGV. The CDR3 region has the DNA TGTGCCAGCATGGCGGGACCCTACAATGAGCAGTTCTTC. Protein product: CASMAGPYNEQFF.

In its sample, this clone was seen once. The chain carries TRBV10-3 and TRBJ1-2, with D possibly matching TRBD1 (5 bases). This CDR3 is built from 14 residues. Trimming took off 3 bases at V and 4 bases at J, with 12 bases between the two ends. The V gene's germline CDR1 is ENHRY and CDR2 SYGVKD. CDR3 DNA: TGTGCCATCAGTGAATCGGGGGAGGCCTATGGCTACACCTTC. This sequence encodes CAISESGEAYGYTF.

The chain combines TRBV29-1 with TRBJ2-7; a possible D gene is TRBD2 (6 bases). The CDR3 length is 15 residues. Germline CDR1 is SQVTM and CDR2 is ANQGSEA. With 5 bases removed from V and 3 bases from J, the gap between germline ends came to 20 bases. CDR3: CSVRFGGGLDYEQYF. CDR3 nucleotides: TGCAGCGTTAGATTCGGGGGAGGTCTGGACTACGAGCAGTACTTC.

The chain is built from TRBV21-1 and TRBJ2-3; the D segment call TRBD1 is taken from the table without a DNA check. TRBV21-1 is deemed a pseudogene. The CDR3 loop spans 19 amino acids. The CDR3, as DNA: TGTGCCAGCAGCAAAGCGGGACAGGGGGCGCGGAGAAGCACAGATACGCAGTATTTT. Translated, it gives CASSKAGQGARRSTDTQYF.

The chain is built from TRBV3-1 (or the pseudogene TRBV3-2) and TRBJ1-1; TRBD1 matches at 7 bases. The CDR3 contains 16 residues. In germline, CDR1 is LGHDT, CDR2 YNNKEL (reference sequence). Trimming cost V 4 bases and J 4 bases; bases outside gene matches: 12. CDR3 loop: CASSLRDSYRGTEAFF. CDR3 bases: TGTGCCAGCAGCCTGCGGGACAGTTATCGCGGCACTGAAGCTTTCTTT.

This clone has only one observation. The chain carries TRBV25-1 and TRBJ1-2; 9 bases align to TRBD1. With V trimmed by 4 bases and J by 8 bases, 2 bases remained unmatched. CDR1 is MGHDK, CDR2 SYGVNS, per germline. CDR3 length: 12 amino acids. CDR3 residues: CASSGGQGGYTF. The CDR3 coding sequence is TGTGCCAGCAGTGGCGGACAGGGGGGCTACACCTTC.

The chain couples TRBV21-1 to TRBJ1-3; the D call in the table, TRBD1, was not verified against the DNA. TRBV21-1 is described as a pseudogene. The CDR3 loop spans 17 amino acids. In nucleotides, the CDR3 is TGTGCCAGCTACCCCCGGGACAGGGCCTCTCCTGGAAACACCATATATTTT. Translation: CASYPRDRASPGNTIYF.

The chain joins TRBV28 to TRBJ2-2, with D perhaps TRBD1 (6 bases). CDR3 length: 17 amino acids. CDR1 MDHEN and CDR2 SYDVKM come from the germline V gene. Trimming left V 6 bases short and J 1 base short, with 18 bases between. CDR3 loop: CASRLFAGTMNTGELFF. Here the CDR3 DNA reads TGTGCCAGCAGACTTTTCGCCGGGACAATGAACACCGGGGAGCTGTTTTTT.

V and J are TRBV28 and TRBJ1-4; 10 bases match TRBD1. CDR3 length: 15 residues. Germline V CDR1 and CDR2: MDHEN, SYDVKM. V lost 7 bases to trimming and J lost 8 bases; unmatched junction nucleotides: 10. In DNA, the CDR3 is TGTGCCAGCAACGAATTGGGGACAGGGGAGGAAAAACTGTTTTTT. It yields the protein CASNELGTGEEKLFF. Drawing the rest from reference TRBV28 and TRBJ1-4, the complete variable domain is DVKVTQSSRYLVKRTGEKVFLECVQDMDHENMFWYRQDPGLGLRLIYFSYDVKMKEKGDIPEGYSVSREKKERFSLILESASTNQTSMYLCASNELGTGEEKLFFGSGTQLSVL.

The DNA of the CDR3 is TGCGCCAGCAGCCCGTCAGGGGGCCCCTCGTACGAGCAGTACTTC. Translating gives CASSPSGGPSYEQYF. The chain links TRBV5-1 to TRBJ2-7; 8 bases match TRBD1. Trimming removed 4 bases from V and 4 bases from J; junction bases left unmatched: 10. The CDR3 contains 15 residues. Germline CDR1 and CDR2: SGHRS and YFSETQ.

This clone was observed a handful of times. The chain uses TRBV4-1 and TRBJ1-5, with 8 bases lining up with TRBD1. The germline gives CDR1 MGHRA, CDR2 YSYEKL. The trim removed 1 base at V and 3 bases at J, leaving 5 bases unmatched. CDR3 size: 16 residues. This CDR3 is CASSQGGQGYNQPQHF. The CDR3 DNA reads as TGCGCCAGCAGCCAAGGTGGACAGGGTTACAATCAGCCCCAGCATTTT.

This rearrangement joins TRBV5-1 to TRBJ2-3; TRBD2 matches 8 bases. The germline gives CDR1 SGHRS, CDR2 YFSETQ. V trimming: 4 bases; J trimming: 3 bases; junction bases outside the gene matches: 7. CDR3 size: 15 residues. The CDR3 sequence: CASSRSGTRTDTQYF. The CDR3 DNA reads as TGCGCCAGCAGCCGTTCAGGGACTAGAACAGATACGCAGTATTTT.

The rearrangement links TRBV5-6 to TRBJ2-2; a possible D gene is TRBD1 (5 bases). The CDR3 contains 18 residues. The V gene's germline CDR1 is SGHDT and CDR2 YYEEEE. Trimming shortened V by 0 bases and J by 0 bases, and 15 bases separated the two germline ends. The CDR3 DNA reads as TGTGCCAGCAGCTTGGTCCCGCCAGGGTCCGCGAACACCGGGGAGCTGTTTTTT. It yields the protein CASSLVPPGSANTGELFF.

This sequence joins TRBV27 and TRBJ1-1, with D uncertain. Trimming took 10 bases from V and 3 from J, leaving 18 bases between them. CDR3 size: 14 residues. Germline-derived CDR1 and CDR2 are MNHEY and SMNVEV (reference sequence). CDR3 in amino acids: CATGVTFLDTEAFF. CDR3 in DNA: TGTGCCACCGGAGTTACCTTTTTGGACACTGAAGCTTTCTTT.

The chain employs TRBV5-1 and TRBJ2-5, with 8 bases identical to TRBD2. With V trimmed by 4 bases and J by 5 bases, 10 bases remained unmatched. This CDR3 comprises 15 residues. The V gene's germline CDR1 is SGHRS and CDR2 YFSETQ. The CDR3 is CASSRGLGGMETQYF. The CDR3, as DNA: TGCGCCAGCAGCAGGGGACTAGGGGGAATGGAGACCCAGTACTTC.

V gene TRBV5-4 combines with J gene TRBJ1-2; D gene uncertain. Trimming stripped 0 bases from V and 0 bases from J, with 9 bases between. This CDR3 is built from 15 residues. In germline, CDR1 is SGHNT, CDR2 YYREEE (reference sequence). CDR3 DNA sequence: TGTGCCAGCAGCTTGGATCGCACGGCTAACTATGGCTACACCTTC. Translation: CASSLDRTANYGYTF.

This chain links TRBV6-5 with TRBJ1-2; possible D gene TRBD1, 6 bases. The germline V and J ends were trimmed by 10 bases and 2 bases, with 20 bases remaining between them. The CDR3 runs to 15 residues. In germline, CDR1 is MNHEY, CDR2 SVGAGI. The CDR3 bases are TGTGCCACCTCGAACTATAACACAGGGAACTATGGCTACACCTTC. Protein sequence: CATSNYNTGNYGYTF.

The chain combines TRBV16 with TRBJ1-2; D not resolved. This CDR3 spans 18 amino acids. The V gene's germline CDR1 is KGHSY and CDR2 FQNENV. The V and J ends lost 1 base and 1 base respectively, with 19 bases between them. CDR3 nucleotide sequence: TGTGCCAGCAGCCAATTCAGAGCACCTCTCCGGGATAACTATGGCTACACCTTC. Its translation: CASSQFRAPLRDNYGYTF.

The chain is built from TRBV9 and TRBJ1-2; D is undetermined. CDR1 and CDR2 (germline): SGDLS, YYNGEE. V lost 0 bases, J lost 8 bases, and 11 bases lay in between. The CDR3 is made up of 13 amino acids. CDR3 sequence: CASSVGGSFGYTF. CDR3 coding DNA: TGTGCCAGCAGCGTAGGTGGCAGTTTCGGCTACACCTTC.

The rearrangement links TRBV5-1 to TRBJ1-2; 11 bases are a match to TRBD1. CDR1 and CDR2 (germline): SGHRS, YFSETQ. The CDR3 contains 12 residues. The ends lost 4 bases at V and 8 bases at J; junction bases unmatched: 1. The chain's CDR3 is CASSGTGGGYTF. The DNA of the CDR3 is TGCGCCAGCAGCGGGACAGGGGGAGGCTACACCTTC.

The chain links TRBV19 to TRBJ2-2, with D perhaps matching TRBD1 (6 bases). The ends were cut back, 5 bases at V and 1 base at J, with 8 bases in the middle. Germline V gives CDR1 LNHDA, CDR2 SQIVND (reference sequence). This CDR3 spans 14 amino acids. The CDR3 DNA reads TGTGCCAGTAGTCTGGACAGGAACACCGGGGAGCTGTTTTTT. Encoded protein: CASSLDRNTGELFF. The whole variable domain, remainder taken from reference TRBV19 and TRBJ2-2, is DGGITQSPKYLFRKEGQNVTLSCEQNLNHDAMYWYRQDPGQGLRLIYYSQIVNDFQKGDIAEGYSVSREKKESFPLTVTSAQKNPTAFYLCASSLDRNTGELFFGEGSRLTVL.

The chain has TRBV10-2 and TRBJ2-1; 10 nucleotides line up with TRBD2. Trimming cost V 5 bases and J 7 bases; bases outside gene matches: 5. Germline loops: CDR1 WSHSY, CDR2 SAAADI. The CDR3 totals 14 residues. The CDR3 reads CASSSSGRLNEQFF. The DNA of the CDR3 is TGCGCCAGCAGTTCTAGCGGGAGATTGAATGAGCAGTTCTTC.

The chain employs TRBV2 and TRBJ2-3; TRBD2 agrees at 9 bases. V lost 6 bases and J lost 0; bases outside the gene matches: 4. Germline-derived CDR1 and CDR2 are SNHLY and FYNNEI. The CDR3 extends over 15 amino acids. The CDR3 protein is CASSGGTSSTDTQYF. The CDR3 region has the DNA TGTGCCAGCAGCGGGGGGACTAGCAGCACAGATACGCAGTATTTT.

The CDR3 sequence: CASSEMTGFMMDTGELFF. In nucleotides, the CDR3 is TGTGCCAGCAGCGAAATGACAGGTTTCATGATGGACACCGGGGAGCTGTTTTTT. The rearrangement uses TRBV7-8 and TRBJ2-2, with D possibly being TRBD1 (6 bases). Trimming took 5 bases from V and 3 from J, leaving 22 bases between them. From germline, CDR1 is SGHVS and CDR2 FQNEAQ. CDR3 size: 18 residues.

This rearrangement joins TRBV7-8 to TRBJ1-1; 8 bases agree with TRBD1. Per germline, CDR1 SGHVS and CDR2 FQNEAQ. This CDR3 region has 16 residues. The ends lost 5 bases at V and 5 bases at J; junction bases unmatched: 13. The DNA for the CDR3 is TGTGCCAGCAGCCTTACAGGGGGTCGAGGTATGACTGAAGCTTTCTTT. Its protein product is CASSLTGGRGMTEAFF.